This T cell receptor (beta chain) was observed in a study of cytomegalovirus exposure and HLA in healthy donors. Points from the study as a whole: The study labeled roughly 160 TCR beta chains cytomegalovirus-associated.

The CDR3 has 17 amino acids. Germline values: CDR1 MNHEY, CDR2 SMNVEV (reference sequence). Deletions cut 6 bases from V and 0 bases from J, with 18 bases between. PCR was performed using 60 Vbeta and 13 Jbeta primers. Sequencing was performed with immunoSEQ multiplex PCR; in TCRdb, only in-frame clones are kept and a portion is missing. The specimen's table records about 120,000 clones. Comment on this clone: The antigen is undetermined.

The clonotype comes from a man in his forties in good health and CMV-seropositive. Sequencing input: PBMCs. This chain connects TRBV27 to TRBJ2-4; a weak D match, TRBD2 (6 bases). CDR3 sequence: CASRPSAGNLAKNIQYF. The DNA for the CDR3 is TGTGCCAGCAGACCATCGGCGGGGAATCTAGCCAAAAACATTCAGTACTTC.